This T cell receptor beta chain was sequenced during a study of blood T cell repertoires in COVID-19. Produced via immunoSEQ multiplex PCR; TCRdb's table is partial and in-frame only. The sample contains 180,000 or so clones, 85% to 90% of which appear only once. V lost 3 bases and J 7 bases, leaving 9 bases between the germline ends. This CDR3 spans 13 amino acids. What was sequenced was peripheral blood. This clonotype was obtained from a woman at least 80 years old in a cohort sampled during active or convalescent COVID-19. The genes are TRBV12-3 or TRBV12-4 and TRBJ2-2; perhaps TRBD2 as D (5 bases). CDR3 sequence: CASSFNGDGELFF. Here the CDR3 DNA reads TGTGCCAGCAGTTTTAACGGGGACGGGGAGCTGTTTTTT.